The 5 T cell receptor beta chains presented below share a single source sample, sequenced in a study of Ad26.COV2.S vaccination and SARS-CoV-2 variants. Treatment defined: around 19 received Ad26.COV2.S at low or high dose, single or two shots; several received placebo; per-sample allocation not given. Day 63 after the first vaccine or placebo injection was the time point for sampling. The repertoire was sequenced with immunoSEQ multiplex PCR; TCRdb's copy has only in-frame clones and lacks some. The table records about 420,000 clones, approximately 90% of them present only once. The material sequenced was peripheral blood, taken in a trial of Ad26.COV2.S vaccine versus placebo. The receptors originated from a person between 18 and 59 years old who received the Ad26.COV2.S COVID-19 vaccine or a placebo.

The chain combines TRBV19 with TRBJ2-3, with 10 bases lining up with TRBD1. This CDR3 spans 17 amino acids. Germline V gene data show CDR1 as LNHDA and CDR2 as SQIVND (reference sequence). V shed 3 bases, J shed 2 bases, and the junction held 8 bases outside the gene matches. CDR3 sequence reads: CASSMGQGISNTDTQYF. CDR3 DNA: TGTGCCAGTAGTATGGGACAGGGGATTTCGAACACAGATACGCAGTATTTT. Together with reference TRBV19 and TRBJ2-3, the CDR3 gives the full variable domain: DGGITQSPKYLFRKEGQNVTLSCEQNLNHDAMYWYRQDPGQGLRLIYYSQIVNDFQKGDIAEGYSVSREKKESFPLTVTSAQKNPTAFYLCASSMGQGISNTDTQYFGPGTRLTVL.

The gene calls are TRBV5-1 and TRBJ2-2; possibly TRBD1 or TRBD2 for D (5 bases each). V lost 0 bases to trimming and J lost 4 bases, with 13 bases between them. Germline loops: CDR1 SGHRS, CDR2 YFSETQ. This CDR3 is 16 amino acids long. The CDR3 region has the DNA TGCGCCAGCAGCTTGGCCGGGACCCGGAGCACCGGGGAGCTGTTTTTT. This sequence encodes CASSLAGTRSTGELFF.

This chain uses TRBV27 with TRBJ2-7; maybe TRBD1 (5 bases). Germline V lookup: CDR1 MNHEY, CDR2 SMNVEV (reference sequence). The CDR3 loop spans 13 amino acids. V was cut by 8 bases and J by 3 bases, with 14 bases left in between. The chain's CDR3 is CASLTVPYYEQYF. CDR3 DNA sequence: TGTGCCAGCCTGACAGTCCCTTACTACGAGCAGTACTTC.

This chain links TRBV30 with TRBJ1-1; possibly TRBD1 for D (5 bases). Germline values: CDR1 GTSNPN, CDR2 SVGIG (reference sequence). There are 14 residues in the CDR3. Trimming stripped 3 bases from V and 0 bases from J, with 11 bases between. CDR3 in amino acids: CAWSRDSMNTEAFF. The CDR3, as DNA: TGTGCCTGGAGCCGGGACTCAATGAACACTGAAGCTTTCTTT.

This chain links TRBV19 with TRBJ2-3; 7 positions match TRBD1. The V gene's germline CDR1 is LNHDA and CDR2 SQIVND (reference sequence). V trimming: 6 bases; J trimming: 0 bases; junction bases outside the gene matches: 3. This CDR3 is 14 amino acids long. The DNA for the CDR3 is TGTGCCAGTAGACAGGGGACAAGCACAGATACGCAGTATTTT. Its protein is CASRQGTSTDTQYF.